These 10 T cell receptor beta chains were all obtained from the same sample, sequenced in a study of metastatic and nonmetastatic thyroid tumors. No patient received treatment before thyroid surgery. TCRdb redid the clone calls on the PCR reads using MiXCR. Of roughly 10,000 clones listed, roughly 35% were seen once; the top ten hold roughly 21%. Sequenced: tumor tissue. These receptors were collected from a female donor with papillary thyroid cancer or a benign thyroid nodule (not recorded which). Some clones in this sample may be carry-over from other donors' samples.

This clone is judged large. The CDR3 is CASSLRNYEQYF. CDR3 nucleotides: TGTGCCAGCAGTTTACGAAACTACGAGCAGTACTTC. The V gene is TRBV28, the J gene TRBJ2-7, with D unresolved. The germline V gene has CDR1 MDHEN and CDR2 SYDVKM. The CDR3 extends over 12 amino acids. The germline V and J ends were trimmed by 2 bases and 3 bases, with 5 bases remaining between them.

This clone is categorized as medium-sized (0.01 to 0.1%). This chain links TRBV12-5 with TRBJ1-5, with D maybe TRBD1 (6 bases). Germline lookup yields CDR1 LGHNT and CDR2 FRNRAP. Trimming took off 2 bases at V and 2 bases at J, with 13 bases between the two ends. This CDR3 spans 16 amino acids. The CDR3 DNA sequence: TGTGCTAGTGGTTTGTACCAGGGGACGGGCAATCAGCCCCAGCATTTT. Translated: CASGLYQGTGNQPQHF. The whole variable domain, filled in from reference TRBV12-5 and TRBJ1-5, reads DARVTQTPRHKVTEMGQEVTMRCQPILGHNTVFWYRQTMMQGLELLAYFRNRAPLDDSGMPKDRFSAEMPDATLATLKIQPSEPRDSAVYFCASGLYQGTGNQPQHFGDGTRLSIL.

This clone is categorized as large (0.1 to 1%). The chain recombines TRBV6-1 with TRBJ1-3; D unclear. The CDR3 covers 15 residues. Germline CDR1 and CDR2: MNHNS and SASEGT. Trimming shortened V by 5 bases and J by 0 bases, and 11 bases separated the two germline ends. CDR3 sequence: CASSSTGLSGNTIYF. Written as DNA, the CDR3 is TGTGCCAGCAGTTCTACGGGTCTCTCTGGAAACACCATATATTTT.

By share, this clone counts as medium-sized. The CDR3 coding sequence is TGTGCCAGCAGCTCCCAGGGACAGCACTACGAGCAGTACTTC. Translating gives CASSSQGQHYEQYF. The V gene is TRBV9, the J gene TRBJ2-7; 7 nucleotides line up with TRBD1. Per the germline V gene, CDR1 is SGDLS and CDR2 is YYNGEE. The CDR3 is 14 residues long. With V trimmed by 4 bases and J by 3 bases, 7 bases remained unmatched.

This clone has a count of ten or more. The V and J genes are TRBV7-9 and TRBJ1-4, with 8 positions matching TRBD1. CDR3 length: 13 residues. CDR1 SEHNR and CDR2 FQNEAQ come from the germline V gene (reference sequence). V was clipped by 4 bases and J by 16 bases; unmatched bases: 11. CDR3 bases: TGTGCCAGCAGCTATGGACAGGGTGGGGTTCAGTTTTTT. Amino acids: CASSYGQGGVQFF. The complete variable domain, with remaining parts taken from reference TRBV7-9 and TRBJ1-4, reads DTGVSQNPRHKITKRGQNVTFRCDPISEHNRLYWYRQTLGQGPEFLTYFQNEAQLEKSRLLSDRFSAERPKGSFSTLEIQRTEQGDSAMYLCASSYGQGGVQFFGSGTQLSVL.

This clone was counted ten times or more. The genes are TRBV4-2 and TRBJ1-2; no clear D. This CDR3 has 16 amino acids. Germline loops: CDR1 LGHNA, CDR2 YNFKEQ. Trimming left V 4 bases short and J 4 bases short, with 19 bases between. The CDR3 DNA reads TGTGCCAGCAGCCGTCGTGAGCCTTCGTTAACCTATGGCTACACCTTC. Translated: CASSRREPSLTYGYTF.

The chain carries TRBV24-1 and TRBJ2-5; the D gene is possibly TRBD2 (7 bases). The V end lost 9 bases, the J end lost 1 base, and 17 bases lay between the germline ends. Per the germline V gene, CDR1 is KGHDR and CDR2 is SFDVKD. The CDR3 is 15 residues long. The CDR3 coding sequence is TGTGCCACCGCTGGTGGGGGGGGCGCCCAAGAGACCCAGTACTTC. Amino acids: CATAGGGGAQETQYF.

This clone has just a few counts. This chain links TRBV15 with TRBJ2-7, with 9 nucleotides matching TRBD1. The CDR3 loop spans 14 amino acids. V was clipped by 6 bases and J by 7 bases; unmatched bases: 10. Germline V gene data show CDR1 as LNHNV and CDR2 as YYDKDF (reference sequence). The CDR3 sequence is CATRSPDRGGEQYF. The CDR3 coding sequence is TGTGCCACCAGGTCCCCTGACAGGGGGGGGGAGCAGTACTTC.

This chain joins TRBV7-9 and TRBJ1-2; unclear D gene. V lost 5 bases and J lost 13, with 20 bases in between. The CDR3 extends over 13 amino acids. Looked up from germline, CDR1 is SEHNR and CDR2 is FQNEAQ (reference sequence). CDR3 coding DNA: TGTGCCAGCAGCCGGCAGCACGTTAAAGATTCCACCTTC. As protein: CASSRQHVKDSTF.

This clone was found a few times. The chain couples TRBV19 to TRBJ1-6; unclear D gene. With 3 bases removed from V and 7 bases from J, the gap between germline ends came to 10 bases. This CDR3 is 14 amino acids long. CDR1 and CDR2 from the germline V gene are LNHDA and SQIVND (reference sequence). The CDR3 DNA follows: TGTGCCAGTAGTATTCCGGGTTCGAATTCACCCCTCCACTTT. Translation gives CASSIPGSNSPLHF.